These 9 T cell receptor beta chains share one sample of origin, sequenced in a study of shared clonotypes between healthy human individuals. Measured with immunoSEQ multiplex PCR; TCRdb has only the in-frame clones, and not every one. The sample lists 1.6 million or so clones, 98% occurring once. The specimen sequenced was naive CD4+ T cells sorted from blood. Subset here: CD45RA+ positively selected. The origin of the receptors is a man aged 30 to 39 in good health.

The chain combines TRBV5-1 with TRBJ2-7; TRBD1 matches 8 bases. Trimming took 4 bases from V and 0 from J; bases not matched to a gene: 6. Germline V gene sequence: CDR1 SGHRS, CDR2 YFSETQ. The CDR3 spans 15 residues. The CDR3 protein is CASSRRQGSSYEQYF. In DNA form, the CDR3 reads TGCGCCAGCAGCAGACGACAGGGGAGCTCCTACGAGCAGTACTTC.

The chain uses TRBV7-8 and TRBJ2-7, with 8 bases identical to TRBD2. The V segment lost 1 base and the J segment 5 bases; nucleotides outside the gene matches: 7. The CDR3 has 15 amino acids. The germline gives CDR1 SGHVS, CDR2 FQNEAQ. CDR3 region: CASSLVGGRNHEQYF. The CDR3 DNA sequence: TGTGCCAGCAGCTTAGTTGGCGGGAGGAACCACGAGCAGTACTTC.

The chain carries TRBV5-1 and TRBJ2-2; 8 bases are shared with TRBD2. The trim removed 4 bases at V and 5 bases at J, leaving 7 bases unmatched. CDR3 length: 15 amino acids. CDR1 and CDR2 (germline): SGHRS, YFSETQ. CDR3 loop: CASSPASGRTGELFF. The CDR3 region has the DNA TGCGCCAGCAGCCCGGCCAGCGGGAGAACCGGGGAGCTGTTTTTT.

The rearrangement joins TRBV7-6 to TRBJ2-3; D is ambiguous. This CDR3 has 16 amino acids. The V end lost 1 base, the J end lost 0 bases, and 11 bases lay between the germline ends. Germline assignment: CDR1 SGHVS and CDR2 FNYEAQ. CDR3 DNA: TGTGCCAGCAGCTTAGGGGCAGCCTCTAGCACAGATACGCAGTATTTT. Protein: CASSLGAASSTDTQYF. Full variable domain (missing parts from reference TRBV7-6 and TRBJ2-3): GAGVSQSPRYKVTKRGQDVALRCDPISGHVSLYWYRQALGQGPEFLTYFNYEAQQDKSGLPNDRFSAERPEGSISTLTIQRTEQRDSAMYRCASSLGAASSTDTQYFGPGTRLTVL.

The chain carries TRBV4-1 and TRBJ1-1; D is undetermined. CDR3 length: 15 amino acids. Between the trimmed V and J ends, which lost 0 bases and 3 bases, there was a span of 11 bases. CDR1 MGHRA and CDR2 YSYEKL come from the germline V gene. The CDR3 DNA reads TGCGCCAGCAGCCAAGAGCAGGCCCCTGACACTGAAGCTTTCTTT. Amino acids: CASSQEQAPDTEAFF.

About this clone itself: Germline is not matched at one junction end, which may reflect a read error. CDR3 nucleotide sequence: TGTGCCAGCGGAACCGGGACAGGGGACTTC. Its protein product is CASGTGTGDF. The rearrangement uses TRBV28 and TRBJ2-7; TRBD1 aligns across 10 bases. Germline CDR1 MDHEN, CDR2 SYDVKM. This CDR3 has 10 residues.

The rearrangement joins TRBV4-1 to TRBJ1-3, with unresolved D. Trimming took 1 base from V and 4 from J, leaving 17 bases between them. The CDR3 loop spans 17 amino acids. Germline CDR1 and CDR2: MGHRA and YSYEKL. The chain's CDR3 is CASSQVSTGPIGNTIYF. The CDR3 DNA reads TGCGCCAGCAGCCAAGTTAGTACGGGCCCTATCGGAAACACCATATATTTT.

The chain combines TRBV27 with TRBJ1-5; D is possibly TRBD1 (5 bases). Trimming removed 6 bases at V and 2 bases at J, with 11 bases between. Germline V CDR1 and CDR2: MNHEY, SMNVEV (reference sequence). This CDR3 contains 14 residues. The CDR3 here is CASRLGGGNQPQHF. The CDR3 nucleotides are TGTGCCAGCAGGCTCGGGGGAGGCAATCAGCCCCAGCATTTT.

The chain employs TRBV30 and TRBJ1-2; TRBD1 aligns across 9 bases. The CDR3 has 20 residues. V shed 0 bases, J shed 4 bases, and the junction held 21 bases outside the gene matches. CDR1 and CDR2 from the germline V gene are GTSNPN and SVGIG (reference sequence). The CDR3 region is CAWSVAPLLGTGSSSYGYTF. In DNA form, the CDR3 reads TGTGCCTGGAGTGTAGCCCCCCTCCTCGGGACAGGGAGTTCTAGCTATGGCTACACCTTC.